The source of this TCR beta chain is a study of identical twins. Broader study findings: For cord blood, abundant beta clonotypes had fewer insertions, unlike memory repertoires, which showed none. Invariant MAIT and iNKT cells are populations that could partly confound zero-insertion analyses. Sequences that were beta out-of-frame showed weaker excess twin sharing.

V lost 4 bases and J 0 bases, leaving 15 bases between the germline ends. The CDR3 consists of 16 residues. CDR1 and CDR2 (germline): SGHTA, FQGNSA. Notes on this clonotype: Its antigen is not known.

Template switching introduced a universal primer site, and the cDNA bore unique molecular identifiers. MiXCR, applied by TCRdb to the 5' RACE reads, yields one record per CDR3 protein. The table lists about 530,000 distinct CDR3 sequences, about a fifth of them singletons. These data were likewise used in another study, on yellow fever vaccine responses in identical twins.

Source material: CD4+ T cells sorted from blood. The receptor comes from a woman between 18 and 30 years old in good health. This chain uses TRBV7-2 with TRBJ1-2; a weak D match, TRBD1 (5 bases). CDR3 residues: CASSWGSNMPNYGYTF. The CDR3 DNA is TGTGCCAGCAGCTGGGGGTCTAATATGCCTAACTATGGCTACACCTTC.